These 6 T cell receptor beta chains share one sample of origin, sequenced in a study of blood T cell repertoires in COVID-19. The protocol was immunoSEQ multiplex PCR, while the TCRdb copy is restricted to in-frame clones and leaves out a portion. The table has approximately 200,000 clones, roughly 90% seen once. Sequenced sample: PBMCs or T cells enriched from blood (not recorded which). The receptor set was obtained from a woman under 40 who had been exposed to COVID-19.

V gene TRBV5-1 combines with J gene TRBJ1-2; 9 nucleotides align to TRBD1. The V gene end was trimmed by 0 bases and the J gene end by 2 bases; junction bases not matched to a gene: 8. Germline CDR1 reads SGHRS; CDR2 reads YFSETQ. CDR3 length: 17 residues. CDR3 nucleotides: TGCGCCAGCAGCTTGGCACAGGGGGCGAAAGGAAACTATGGCTACACCTTC. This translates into CASSLAQGAKGNYGYTF.

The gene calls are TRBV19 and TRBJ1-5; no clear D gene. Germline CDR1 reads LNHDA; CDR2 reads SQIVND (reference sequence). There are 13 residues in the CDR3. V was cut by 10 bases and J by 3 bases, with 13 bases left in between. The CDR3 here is CATQQVVNQPQHF. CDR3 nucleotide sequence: TGTGCCACCCAGCAGGTGGTCAATCAGCCCCAGCATTTT.

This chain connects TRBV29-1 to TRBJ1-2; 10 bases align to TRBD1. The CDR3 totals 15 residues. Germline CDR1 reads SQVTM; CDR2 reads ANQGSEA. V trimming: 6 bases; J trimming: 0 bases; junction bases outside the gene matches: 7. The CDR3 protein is CSVFKDRGANYGYTF. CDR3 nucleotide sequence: TGCAGCGTCTTTAAGGACAGGGGGGCTAACTATGGCTACACCTTC.

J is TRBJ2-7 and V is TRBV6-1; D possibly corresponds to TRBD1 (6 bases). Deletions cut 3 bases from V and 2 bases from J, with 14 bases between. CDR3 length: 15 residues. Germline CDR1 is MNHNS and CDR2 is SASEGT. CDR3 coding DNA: TGTGCCAGCAGTGACCTGACAGGTTCCCCCTACGAGCAGTACTTC. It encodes CASSDLTGSPYEQYF.

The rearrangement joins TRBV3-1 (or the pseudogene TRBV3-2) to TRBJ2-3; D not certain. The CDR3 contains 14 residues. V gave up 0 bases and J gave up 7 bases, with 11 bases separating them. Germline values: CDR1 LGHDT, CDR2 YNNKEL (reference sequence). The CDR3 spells CASSQDPYVNTQYF. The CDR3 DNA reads TGTGCCAGCAGCCAAGATCCCTACGTGAATACGCAGTATTTT.

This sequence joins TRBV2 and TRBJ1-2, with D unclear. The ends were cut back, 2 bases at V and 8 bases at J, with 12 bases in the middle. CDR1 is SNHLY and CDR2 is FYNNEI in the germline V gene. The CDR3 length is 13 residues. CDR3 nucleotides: TGTGCCAGCAGTGAACATCAAGAGGGAGGCTACACCTTC. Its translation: CASSEHQEGGYTF. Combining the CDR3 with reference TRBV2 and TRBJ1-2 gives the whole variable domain EPEVTQTPSHQVTQMGQEVILRCVPISNHLYFYWYRQILGQKVEFLVSFYNNEISEKSEIFDDQFSVERPDGSNFTLKIRSTKLEDSAMYFCASSEHQEGGYTFGSGTRLTVV.